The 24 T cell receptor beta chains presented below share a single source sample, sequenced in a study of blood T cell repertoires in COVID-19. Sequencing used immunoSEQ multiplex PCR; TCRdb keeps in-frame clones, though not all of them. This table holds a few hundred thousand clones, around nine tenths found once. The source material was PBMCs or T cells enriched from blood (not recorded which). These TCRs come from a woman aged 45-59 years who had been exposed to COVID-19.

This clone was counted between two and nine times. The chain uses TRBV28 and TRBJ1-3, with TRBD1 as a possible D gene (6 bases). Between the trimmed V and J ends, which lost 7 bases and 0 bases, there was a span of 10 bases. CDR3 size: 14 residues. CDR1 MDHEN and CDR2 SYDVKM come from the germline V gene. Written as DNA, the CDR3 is TGTGCCAGCAAACAGGGCCTCTCTGGAAACACCATATATTTT. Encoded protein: CASKQGLSGNTIYF.

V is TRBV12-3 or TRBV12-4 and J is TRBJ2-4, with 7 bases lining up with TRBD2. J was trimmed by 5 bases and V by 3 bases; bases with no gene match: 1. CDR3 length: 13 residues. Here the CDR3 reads CASSFRGENIQYF. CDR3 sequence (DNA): TGTGCCAGCAGTTTTCGGGGGGAAAACATTCAGTACTTC.

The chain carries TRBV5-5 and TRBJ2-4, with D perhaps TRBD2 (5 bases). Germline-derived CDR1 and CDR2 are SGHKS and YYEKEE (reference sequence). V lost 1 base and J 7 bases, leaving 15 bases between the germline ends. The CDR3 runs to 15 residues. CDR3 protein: CASSLTAGDYNIQYF. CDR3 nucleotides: TGTGCCAGCAGCTTGACTGCGGGTGATTACAACATTCAGTACTTC.

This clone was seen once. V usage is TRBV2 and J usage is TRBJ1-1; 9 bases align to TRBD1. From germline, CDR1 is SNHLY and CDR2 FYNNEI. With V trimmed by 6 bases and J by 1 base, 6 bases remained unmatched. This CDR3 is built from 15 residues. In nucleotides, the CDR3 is TGTGCCAGCAGGGGGGACAGGGATTGGAACACTGAAGCTTTCTTT. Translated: CASRGDRDWNTEAFF.

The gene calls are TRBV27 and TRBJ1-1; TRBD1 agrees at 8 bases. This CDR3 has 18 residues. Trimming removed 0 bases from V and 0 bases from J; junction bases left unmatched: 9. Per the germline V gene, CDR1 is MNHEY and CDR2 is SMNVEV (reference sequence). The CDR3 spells CASSLSTFRGLMNTEAFF. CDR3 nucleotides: TGTGCCAGCAGTTTATCGACGTTCAGGGGGCTCATGAACACTGAAGCTTTCTTT.

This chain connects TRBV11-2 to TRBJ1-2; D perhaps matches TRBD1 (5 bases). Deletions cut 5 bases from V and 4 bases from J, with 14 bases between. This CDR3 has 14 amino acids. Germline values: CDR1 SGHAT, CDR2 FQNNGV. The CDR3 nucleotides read TGTGCCAGCAGCATTACCCGGGACTCCTATGGCTACACCTTC. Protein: CASSITRDSYGYTF.

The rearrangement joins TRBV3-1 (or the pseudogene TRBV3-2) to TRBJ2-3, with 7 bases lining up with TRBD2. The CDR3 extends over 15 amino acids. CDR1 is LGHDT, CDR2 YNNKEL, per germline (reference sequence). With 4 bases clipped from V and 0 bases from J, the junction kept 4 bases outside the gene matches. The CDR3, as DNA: TGTGCCAGCAGCCCCGGGGGGTACAGCACAGATACGCAGTATTTT. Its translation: CASSPGGYSTDTQYF.

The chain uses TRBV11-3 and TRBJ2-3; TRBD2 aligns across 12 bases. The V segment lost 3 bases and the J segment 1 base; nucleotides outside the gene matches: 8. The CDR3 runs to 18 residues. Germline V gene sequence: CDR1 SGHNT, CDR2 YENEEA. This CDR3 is CASSFGLAGGPGTDTQYF. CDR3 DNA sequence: TGTGCCAGCAGCTTCGGGCTAGCGGGGGGGCCCGGCACAGATACGCAGTATTTT.

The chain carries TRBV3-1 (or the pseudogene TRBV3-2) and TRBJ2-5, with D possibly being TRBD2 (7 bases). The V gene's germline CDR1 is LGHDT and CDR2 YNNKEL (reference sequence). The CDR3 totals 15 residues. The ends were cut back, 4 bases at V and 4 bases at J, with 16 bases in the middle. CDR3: CASSRGEGGPETQYF. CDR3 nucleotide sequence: TGTGCCAGCAGCCGGGGCGAGGGGGGGCCAGAGACCCAGTACTTC.

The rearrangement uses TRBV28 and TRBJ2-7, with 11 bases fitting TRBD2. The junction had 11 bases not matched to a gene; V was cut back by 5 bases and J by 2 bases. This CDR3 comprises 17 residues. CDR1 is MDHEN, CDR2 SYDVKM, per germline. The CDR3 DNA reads TGTGCCAGCAGTCGAATAGCGGGGGGGCTTGCTACCTACGAGCAGTACTTC. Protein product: CASSRIAGGLATYEQYF.

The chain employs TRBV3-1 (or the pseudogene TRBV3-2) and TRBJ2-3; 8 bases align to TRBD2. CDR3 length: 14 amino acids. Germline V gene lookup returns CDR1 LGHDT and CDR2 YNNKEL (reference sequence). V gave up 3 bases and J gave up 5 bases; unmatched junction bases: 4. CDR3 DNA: TGTGCCAGCAGCCAGCGGGGGGTGGTAGATACGCAGTATTTT. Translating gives CASSQRGVVDTQYF.

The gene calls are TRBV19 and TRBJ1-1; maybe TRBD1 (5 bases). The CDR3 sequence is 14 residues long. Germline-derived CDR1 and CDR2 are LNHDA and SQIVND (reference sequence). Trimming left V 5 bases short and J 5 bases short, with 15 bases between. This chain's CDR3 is CASSLQGLVTEAFF. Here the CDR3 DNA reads TGTGCCAGTAGTTTGCAGGGTTTGGTAACTGAAGCTTTCTTT.

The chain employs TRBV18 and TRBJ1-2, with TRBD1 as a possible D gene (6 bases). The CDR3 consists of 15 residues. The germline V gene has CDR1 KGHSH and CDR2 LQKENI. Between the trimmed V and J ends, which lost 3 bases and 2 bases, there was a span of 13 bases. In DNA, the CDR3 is TGTGCCAGCTCACCGCTACCCCAGGGGAACTATGGCTACACCTTC. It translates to CASSPLPQGNYGYTF.

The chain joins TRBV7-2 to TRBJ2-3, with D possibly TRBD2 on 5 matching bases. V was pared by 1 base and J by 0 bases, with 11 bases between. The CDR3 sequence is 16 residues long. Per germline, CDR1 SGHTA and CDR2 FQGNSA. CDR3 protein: CASSLDSATSTDTQYF. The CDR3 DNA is TGTGCCAGCAGCTTAGATAGCGCAACTAGCACAGATACGCAGTATTTT.

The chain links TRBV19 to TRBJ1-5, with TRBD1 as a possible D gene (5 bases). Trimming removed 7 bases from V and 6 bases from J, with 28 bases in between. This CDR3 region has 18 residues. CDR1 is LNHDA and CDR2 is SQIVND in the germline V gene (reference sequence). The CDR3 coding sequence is TGTGCCAGTAAGAGCGGGACGGCTAGAGAAACAATGGGTCAGCCCCAGCATTTT. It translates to CASKSGTARETMGQPQHF.

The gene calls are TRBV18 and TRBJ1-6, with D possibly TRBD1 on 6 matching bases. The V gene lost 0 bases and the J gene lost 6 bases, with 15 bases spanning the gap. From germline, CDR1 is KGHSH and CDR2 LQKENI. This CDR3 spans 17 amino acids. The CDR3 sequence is CASSPPMTGPSNSPLHF. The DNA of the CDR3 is TGTGCCAGCTCACCACCGATGACAGGACCATCTAATTCACCCCTCCACTTT. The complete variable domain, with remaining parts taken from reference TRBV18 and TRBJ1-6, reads NAGVMQNPRHLVRRRGQEARLRCSPMKGHSHVYWYRQLPEEGLKFMVYLQKENIIDESGMPKERFSAEFPKEGPSILRIQQVVRGDSAAYFCASSPPMTGPSNSPLHFGNGTRLTVT.

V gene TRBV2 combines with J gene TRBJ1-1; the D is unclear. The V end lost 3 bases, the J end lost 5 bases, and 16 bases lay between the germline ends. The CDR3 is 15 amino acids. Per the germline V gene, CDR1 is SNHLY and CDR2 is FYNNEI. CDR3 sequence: CASSDSPVPGTEAFF. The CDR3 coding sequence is TGTGCCAGCAGTGATTCACCCGTACCGGGAACTGAAGCTTTCTTT.

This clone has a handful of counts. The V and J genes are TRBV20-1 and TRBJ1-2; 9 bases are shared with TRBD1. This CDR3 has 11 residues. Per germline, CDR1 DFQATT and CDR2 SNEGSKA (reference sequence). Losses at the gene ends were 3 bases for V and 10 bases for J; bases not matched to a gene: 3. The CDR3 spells CSARGDRDYTF. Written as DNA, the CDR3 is TGCAGTGCTAGGGGGGACAGGGACTACACCTTC.

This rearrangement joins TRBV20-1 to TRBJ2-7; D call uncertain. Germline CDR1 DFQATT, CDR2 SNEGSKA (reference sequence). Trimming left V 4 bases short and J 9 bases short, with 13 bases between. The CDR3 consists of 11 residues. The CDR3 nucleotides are TGCAGTGCTAATGAAGGTCTAGGGCAGTACTTC. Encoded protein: CSANEGLGQYF.

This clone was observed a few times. This chain's CDR3 is CASSRRDRVDGYTF. The CDR3 region has the DNA TGTGCCAGCAGTAGACGGGACAGGGTAGATGGCTACACCTTC. The chain combines TRBV6-5 with TRBJ1-2; TRBD1 agrees at 9 bases. The J segment lost 6 bases and the V segment lost 5 bases, leaving 7 bases of the junction unmatched. The CDR3 runs to 14 residues. In germline, CDR1 is MNHEY, CDR2 SVGAGI.

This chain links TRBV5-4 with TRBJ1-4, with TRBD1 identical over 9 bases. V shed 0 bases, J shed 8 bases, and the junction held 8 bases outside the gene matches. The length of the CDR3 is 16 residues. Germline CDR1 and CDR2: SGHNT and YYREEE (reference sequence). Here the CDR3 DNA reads TGTGCCAGCAGCTTGGGGATGGACAGGGGAAGGGAAAAACTGTTTTTT. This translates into CASSLGMDRGREKLFF.

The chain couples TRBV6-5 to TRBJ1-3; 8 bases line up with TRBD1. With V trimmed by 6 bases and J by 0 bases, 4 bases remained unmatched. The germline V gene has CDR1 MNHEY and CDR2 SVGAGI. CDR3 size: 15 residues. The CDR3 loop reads CASSVTGVSGNTIYF. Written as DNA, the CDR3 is TGTGCCAGCAGCGTGACAGGGGTCTCTGGAAACACCATATATTTT.

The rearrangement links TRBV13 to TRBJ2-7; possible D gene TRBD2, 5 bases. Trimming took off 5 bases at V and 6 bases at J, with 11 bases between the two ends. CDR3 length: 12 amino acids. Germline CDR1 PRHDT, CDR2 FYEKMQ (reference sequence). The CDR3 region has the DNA TGTGCCAGCAGCCGGGGTTGGGGCGAGCAGTACTTC. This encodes CASSRGWGEQYF.

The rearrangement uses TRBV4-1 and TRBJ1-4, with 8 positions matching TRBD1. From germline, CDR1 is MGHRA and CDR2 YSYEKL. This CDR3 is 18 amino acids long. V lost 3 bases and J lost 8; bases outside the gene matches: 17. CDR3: CASSHLFPRGLTREKLFF. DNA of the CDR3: TGCGCCAGCAGCCATCTATTCCCCAGGGGGCTAACGCGGGAAAAACTGTTTTTT.